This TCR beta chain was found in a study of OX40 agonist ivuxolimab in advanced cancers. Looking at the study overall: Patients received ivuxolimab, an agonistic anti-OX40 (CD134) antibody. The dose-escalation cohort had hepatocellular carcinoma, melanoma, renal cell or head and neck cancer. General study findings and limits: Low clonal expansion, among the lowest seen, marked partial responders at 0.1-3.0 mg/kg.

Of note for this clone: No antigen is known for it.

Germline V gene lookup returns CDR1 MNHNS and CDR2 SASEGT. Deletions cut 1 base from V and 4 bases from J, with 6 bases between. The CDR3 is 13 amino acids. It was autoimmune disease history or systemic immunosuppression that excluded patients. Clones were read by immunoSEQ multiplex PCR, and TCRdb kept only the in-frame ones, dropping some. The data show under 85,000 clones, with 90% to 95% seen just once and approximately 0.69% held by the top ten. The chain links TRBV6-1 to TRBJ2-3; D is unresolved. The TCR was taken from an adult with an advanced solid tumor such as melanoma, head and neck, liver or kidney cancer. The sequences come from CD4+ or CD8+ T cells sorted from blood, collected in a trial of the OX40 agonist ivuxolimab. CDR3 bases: TGTGCCAGCAGTGAAGTAATGCCAGATACGCAGTATTTT. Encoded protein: CASSEVMPDTQYF.